Ten or more counts support the clone carrying this TCR beta chain. The authors built TCR beta libraries using iRepertoire HTBI primers and Arm-PCR of CDR3 regions. In TCRdb, the multiplex PCR reads were re-called with MiXCR into one record per CDR3 protein. This sample has about 350,000 distinct CDR3 sequences, with around 16% found just once. This entry belongs to a study of regulatory T cells in long-lasting Graves disease. The CDR3 loop spans 15 amino acids. The V and J ends lost 1 base and 5 bases respectively, with 12 bases between them. The time point denotes: newly diagnosed GD, antithyroid drugs for less than 3 months. RNA extracted from PBMCs served as the sequencing template. From each patient, roughly 10 milliliters of peripheral blood was drawn and collected into an EDTA anticoagulant tube. The data were also submitted as part of a second study, on T cells in Graves' hyperthyroidism and ophthalmopathy. This second study notes: TCR CDR3 regions were first amplified by RT-PCR with HTBI primers.

This chain connects TRBV12-3 or TRBV12-4 to TRBJ2-1; D call uncertain. The clonotype originates from a woman younger than 35 with Graves disease. The specimen comprised peripheral blood mononuclear cells (PBMCs), sampled at new diagnosis, from a patient treated with antithyroid drugs. The CDR3 is CASSLGSLGDNEQFF. The CDR3 nucleotides read TGTGCCAGCAGTTTAGGGTCGCTTGGGGACAATGAGCAGTTCTTC.